Listed here are 28 T cell receptor beta chains from one sample, sequenced in a study of beta chain features in type 1 diabetes. The entirety of the isolated RNA underwent reverse transcription, so expressed TCRB transcripts were sequenced. Profiled with immunoSEQ multiplex PCR; TCRdb holds only in-frame clones, not every one. The table includes roughly 610,000 clones, about 16% detected once. Material for sequencing was naive CD4+ T cells from blood. These receptors came from a man younger than 35 in good health.

This clone was found a few times. The chain recombines TRBV28 with TRBJ1-2, with 7 bases lining up with TRBD1. Unmatched junction bases numbered 5, after V lost 5 bases and J lost 2 bases. Germline lookup yields CDR1 MDHEN and CDR2 SYDVKM. This CDR3 region has 14 residues. The CDR3 reads CASSPTTGNYGYTF. The CDR3 DNA reads TGTGCCAGCAGTCCGACGACAGGGAACTATGGCTACACCTTC.

This clone was observed a handful of times. The chain employs TRBV10-3 and TRBJ1-1; tentatively, D is TRBD1 (6 bases). Germline lookup yields CDR1 ENHRY and CDR2 SYGVKD. V was trimmed by 3 bases and J by 7 bases, leaving 12 bases between them. There are 13 residues in the CDR3. As DNA, the CDR3 is TGTGCCATCAGTGAAGTGACAGGCGTTGAAGCTTTCTTT. Its protein product is CAISEVTGVEAFF.

This clone was seen only a few times. The chain joins TRBV7-6 to TRBJ2-3, with 7 bases fitting TRBD1. Trimming took 1 base from V and 0 from J; bases not matched to a gene: 4. Germline values: CDR1 SGHVS, CDR2 FNYEAQ. This CDR3 has 16 residues. In DNA form, the CDR3 reads TGTGCCAGCAGCTTAGATACAGGGGCTAGCACAGATACGCAGTATTTT. Amino acid sequence: CASSLDTGASTDTQYF.

V usage is TRBV27 and J usage is TRBJ1-6; D remains ambiguous. This CDR3 contains 14 residues. Germline lookup yields CDR1 MNHEY and CDR2 SMNVEV (reference sequence). Trimming stripped 2 bases from V and 8 bases from J, with 10 bases between. The CDR3 DNA is TGTGCCAGCAGTTTAACGGGAGTTCATTCACCCCTCCACTTT. The encoded protein is CASSLTGVHSPLHF.

This clone was detected a few times. The chain combines TRBV4-3 with TRBJ2-5; D is ambiguous. CDR3 length: 14 residues. V gave up 4 bases and J gave up 4 bases, with 13 bases separating them. CDR1 is LGHNA, CDR2 YSLEER, per germline. The CDR3 is CASSRAPHGETQYF. The CDR3 DNA reads as TGCGCCAGCAGCCGGGCCCCCCATGGAGAGACCCAGTACTTC.

The chain couples TRBV6-1 to TRBJ2-7; D possibly uses TRBD1 or TRBD2 (6 bases each). V dropped 2 bases and J dropped 5 bases, with 13 bases sitting between them. The V gene's germline CDR1 is MNHNS and CDR2 SASEGT. This CDR3 is 14 amino acids long. DNA for the CDR3: TGTGCCAGCAGTGAATTGGGGGGCCGGGACGAGCAGTACTTC. Protein sequence: CASSELGGRDEQYF.

This clone was detected only a few times. The rearrangement joins TRBV28 to TRBJ1-1; tentative D call: TRBD1 (6 bases). The V gene's germline CDR1 is MDHEN and CDR2 SYDVKM. This CDR3 spans 12 amino acids. The V and J ends lost 7 bases and 7 bases respectively, with 13 bases between them. Written as DNA, the CDR3 is TGTGCCAGCACGAGGGGGGGCGGTGAAGCTTTCTTT. Translation: CASTRGGGEAFF.

The rearrangement joins TRBV7-9 to TRBJ2-1; 12 positions agree with TRBD2. The length of the CDR3 is 15 residues. J was trimmed by 4 bases and V by 5 bases; bases with no gene match: 3. Looked up from germline, CDR1 is SEHNR and CDR2 is FQNEAQ (reference sequence). The CDR3 protein is CASSIGLAGYNEQFF. The CDR3 coding sequence is TGTGCCAGCAGCATCGGACTAGCGGGGTACAATGAGCAGTTCTTC.

The chain joins TRBV10-3 to TRBJ2-3, with 9 bases matching TRBD1. The V segment lost 6 bases and the J segment 0 bases; nucleotides outside the gene matches: 10. The CDR3 has 17 residues. Germline assignment: CDR1 ENHRY and CDR2 SYGVKD. For the CDR3, the DNA is TGTGCCATCAGCCTCCTGCGACAGGGGGGGAGCACAGATACGCAGTATTTT. Residues: CAISLLRQGGSTDTQYF.

V and J are TRBV7-9 and TRBJ1-1; 9 bases map to TRBD1. CDR1 and CDR2 (germline): SEHNR, FQNEAQ (reference sequence). V lost 5 bases to trimming and J lost 3 bases; unmatched junction nucleotides: 7. The CDR3 consists of 15 residues. CDR3 region: CASSPGQGKDTEAFF. CDR3 coding DNA: TGTGCCAGCAGCCCGGGACAGGGAAAAGACACTGAAGCTTTCTTT.

Only a few counts were recorded for this clone. V gene TRBV5-4 combines with J gene TRBJ2-2; 7 bases agree with TRBD1. The CDR3 is made up of 15 amino acids. Looked up from germline, CDR1 is SGHNT and CDR2 is YYREEE (reference sequence). The V segment lost 7 bases and the J segment 0 bases; nucleotides outside the gene matches: 6. DNA for the CDR3: TGTGCCAGCGGAAGACAGGGAGCGAACACCGGGGAGCTGTTTTTT. As protein: CASGRQGANTGELFF.

The sample holds a few counts of this clone. The chain couples TRBV28 to TRBJ2-7, with TRBD1 identical over 7 bases. The junction had 7 bases not matched to a gene; V was cut back by 8 bases and J by 3 bases. CDR3 length equals 13 residues. From germline, CDR1 is MDHEN and CDR2 SYDVKM. CDR3 coding DNA: TGTGCCAGCGGGACAGTAATCGGCTACGAGCAGTACTTC. Its protein product is CASGTVIGYEQYF.

This clone was counted only a few times. The chain recombines TRBV7-2 with TRBJ2-6; 7 bases map to TRBD1. This CDR3 has 15 amino acids. CDR1 and CDR2 from the germline V gene are SGHTA and FQGNSA. The V segment lost 5 bases and the J segment 2 bases; nucleotides outside the gene matches: 3. The CDR3 nucleotides are TGTGCCAGCAGCCCCGGGACAGCTGGGGCCAACGTCCTGACTTTC. As protein: CASSPGTAGANVLTF.

This chain links TRBV13 with TRBJ2-1, with D perhaps TRBD1 (6 bases). The CDR3 sequence is 15 residues long. From germline, CDR1 is PRHDT and CDR2 FYEKMQ (reference sequence). V was pared by 2 bases and J by 2 bases, with 10 bases between. DNA for the CDR3: TGTGCCAGCAGCTTATACAGGGTCCCCTACAATGAGCAGTTCTTC. It is translated as CASSLYRVPYNEQFF.

This clone has just a few counts. The CDR3 bases are TGTGCCAGCTCACCTCCAGGGGGGCTCAATGAGCAGTTCTTC. Translating it yields CASSPPGGLNEQFF. The V gene is TRBV18, the J gene TRBJ2-1, with D maybe TRBD1 (7 bases). Germline assignment: CDR1 KGHSH and CDR2 LQKENI. This CDR3 has 14 residues. V was trimmed by 3 bases and J by 6 bases, leaving 12 bases between them.

This clone has a handful of counts. The chain has TRBV7-6 and TRBJ2-1; D call uncertain. CDR3 length equals 15 residues. Trimming stripped 1 base from V and 1 base from J, with 8 bases between. Looked up from germline, CDR1 is SGHVS and CDR2 is FNYEAQ. This CDR3 reads CASSLVLVSYNEQFF. The CDR3 nucleotides are TGTGCCAGCAGCTTAGTTTTGGTTTCCTACAATGAGCAGTTCTTC.

The chain joins TRBV4-1 to TRBJ2-4; D is perhaps TRBD1 (7 bases). Germline assignment: CDR1 MGHRA and CDR2 YSYEKL. The germline V and J ends were trimmed by 5 bases and 0 bases, with 14 bases remaining between them. The CDR3 is 16 amino acids. In DNA form, the CDR3 reads TGCGCCAGCAGCGACTACAGGGGACTAGCCAAAAACATTCAGTACTTC. Translation: CASSDYRGLAKNIQYF.

The V and J genes are TRBV2 and TRBJ1-2; D is undetermined. Trimming shortened V by 7 bases and J by 3 bases, and 15 bases separated the two germline ends. The CDR3 spans 14 residues. CDR1 is SNHLY and CDR2 is FYNNEI in the germline V gene. This chain's CDR3 is CASNLYEGDYGYTF. The CDR3 coding sequence is TGTGCCAGCAACCTATATGAGGGTGACTATGGCTACACCTTC.

The chain carries TRBV18 and TRBJ1-2; D perhaps matches TRBD1 (6 bases). The CDR3 runs 19 residues. V was clipped by 2 bases and J by 1 base, with 23 bases between them. The germline gives CDR1 KGHSH, CDR2 LQKENI. The CDR3 bases are TGTGCCAGCTCACCAATCTTAGACACAACAGGGCTCCGTAACTATGGCTACACCTTC. Its translation is CASSPILDTTGLRNYGYTF.

This rearrangement joins TRBV15 to TRBJ1-2, with D unclear. Germline values: CDR1 LNHNV, CDR2 YYDKDF (reference sequence). This CDR3 has 15 amino acids. Trimming shortened V by 0 bases and J by 1 base, and 9 bases separated the two germline ends. DNA for the CDR3: TGTGCCACCAGCAGAGATGGGAAACGTAACTATGGCTACACCTTC. It is translated as CATSRDGKRNYGYTF.

The J gene is TRBJ1-5, the V gene TRBV30; unclear D gene. Germline assignment: CDR1 GTSNPN and CDR2 SVGIG (reference sequence). Deletions cut 1 base from V and 2 bases from J, with 12 bases between. This CDR3 is 15 amino acids long. The CDR3 DNA sequence: TGTGCCTGGAGTGAGTGGGGTGGGGGCAATCAGCCCCAGCATTTT. Residues: CAWSEWGGGNQPQHF.

This clone was observed a few times. Other DNA sequences of this sample code for an identical CDR3. This chain uses TRBV7-9 with TRBJ2-5; D is unclear. Per germline, CDR1 SEHNR and CDR2 FQNEAQ (reference sequence). This CDR3 is 10 amino acids long. In nucleotides, the CDR3 is TGTGCTTCAAGTGTAGAGACCCAGTACTTC. It yields the protein CASSVETQYF.

This clone occurred a few times. The chain recombines TRBV6-1 with TRBJ1-2; D is ambiguous. The V gene's germline CDR1 is MNHNS and CDR2 SASEGT. This CDR3 is 12 amino acids long. V was trimmed by 10 bases and J by 2 bases, leaving 11 bases between them. As DNA, the CDR3 is TGTGCCACAGAGGGCCCCAACTATGGCTACACCTTC. Its translation: CATEGPNYGYTF.

The J gene is TRBJ2-5, the V gene TRBV18, with 11 bases that match TRBD1. J gave up 5 bases and V 3 bases, and 5 bases lay outside the gene matches. Germline values: CDR1 KGHSH, CDR2 LQKENI. This CDR3 contains 15 residues. DNA of the CDR3: TGTGCCAGCTCACCTGGACAGGGGGCCGGGGAGACCCAGTACTTC. This encodes CASSPGQGAGETQYF.

The CDR3 DNA reads as TGTGCCAGTAGTACCATAGGGGCCGGGGAGCTGTTTTTT. Encoded protein: CASSTIGAGELFF. V and J are TRBV19 and TRBJ2-2, with D perhaps TRBD1 (5 bases). V was clipped by 4 bases and J by 6 bases, with 9 bases between them. The CDR3 sequence is 13 residues long. Germline V gene data show CDR1 as LNHDA and CDR2 as SQIVND (reference sequence).

This rearrangement joins TRBV28 to TRBJ1-2; TRBD1 matches at 7 bases. The length of the CDR3 is 13 residues. From germline, CDR1 is MDHEN and CDR2 SYDVKM. J was trimmed by 7 bases and V by 2 bases; bases with no gene match: 4. The DNA of the CDR3 is TGTGCCAGCAGTTTAGGACAGGAGGGTGGCTACACCTTC. This encodes CASSLGQEGGYTF.

This clone was seen more than once but under ten times. The CDR3 DNA sequence: TGTGCCAGCAGCTTGTCATCCAGGGGGAACACTGAAGCTTTCTTT. This translates into CASSLSSRGNTEAFF. The chain recombines TRBV5-4 with TRBJ1-1; perhaps TRBD1 as D (6 bases). This CDR3 contains 15 residues. The germline V gene encodes CDR1 SGHNT and CDR2 YYREEE (reference sequence). V was trimmed by 1 base and J by 1 base, leaving 11 bases between them. The full variable domain, rest sourced from reference TRBV5-4 and TRBJ1-1, is ETGVTQSPTHLIKTRGQQVTLRCSSQSGHNTVSWYQQALGQGPQFIFQYYREEENGRGNFPPRFSGLQFPNYSSELNVNALELDDSALYLCASSLSSRGNTEAFFGQGTRLTVV.

CDR3 protein: CASSPPNGDEKLFF. For the CDR3, the DNA is TGTGCCAGCTCACCACCCAACGGGGATGAAAAACTGTTTTTT. This chain connects TRBV18 to TRBJ1-4; D not certain. V was shortened by 0 bases and J by 6 bases, with 8 bases between the two germline ends. From germline, CDR1 is KGHSH and CDR2 LQKENI. This CDR3 is built from 14 residues.